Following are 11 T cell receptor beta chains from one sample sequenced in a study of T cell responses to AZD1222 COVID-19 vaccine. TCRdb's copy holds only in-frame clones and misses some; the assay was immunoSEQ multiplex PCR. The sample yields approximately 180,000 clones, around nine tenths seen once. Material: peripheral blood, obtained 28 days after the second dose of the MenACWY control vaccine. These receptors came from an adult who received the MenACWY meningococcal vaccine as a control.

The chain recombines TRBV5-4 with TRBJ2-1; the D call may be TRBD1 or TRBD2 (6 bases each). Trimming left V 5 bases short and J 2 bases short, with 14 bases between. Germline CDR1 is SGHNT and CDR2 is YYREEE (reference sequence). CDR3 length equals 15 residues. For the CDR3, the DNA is TGTGCCAGCAGTCCCGGGGGCTATGCCTACAATGAGCAGTTCTTC. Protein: CASSPGGYAYNEQFF.

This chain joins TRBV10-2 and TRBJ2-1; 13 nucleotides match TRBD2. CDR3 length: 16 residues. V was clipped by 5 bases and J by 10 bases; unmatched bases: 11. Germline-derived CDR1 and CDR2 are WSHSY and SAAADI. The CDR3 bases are TGCGCCAGCAGTCCTTCCCTCGGACTAGCGGGAGAAGAGCAGTTCTTC. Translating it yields CASSPSLGLAGEEQFF.

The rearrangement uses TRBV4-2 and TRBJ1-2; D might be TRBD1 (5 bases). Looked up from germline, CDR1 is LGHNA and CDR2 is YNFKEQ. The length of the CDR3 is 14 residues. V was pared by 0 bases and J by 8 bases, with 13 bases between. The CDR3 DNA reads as TGTGCCAGCAGCCAAGATAGGGCAGGGCCCGGCTACACCTTC. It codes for CASSQDRAGPGYTF.

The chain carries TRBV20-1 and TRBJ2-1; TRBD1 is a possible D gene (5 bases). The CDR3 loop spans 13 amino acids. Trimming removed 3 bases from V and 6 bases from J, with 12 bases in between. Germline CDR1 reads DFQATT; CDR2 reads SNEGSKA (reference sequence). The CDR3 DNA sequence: TGCAGTGCTAGTTCAGGGCCAGGCAATGAGCAGTTCTTC. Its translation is CSASSGPGNEQFF.

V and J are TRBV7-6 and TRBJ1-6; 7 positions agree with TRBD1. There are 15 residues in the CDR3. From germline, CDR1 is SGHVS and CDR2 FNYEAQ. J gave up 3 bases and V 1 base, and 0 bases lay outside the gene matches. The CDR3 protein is CASSLGQGYNSPLHF. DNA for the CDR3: TGTGCCAGCAGCTTAGGACAGGGCTATAATTCACCCCTCCACTTT.

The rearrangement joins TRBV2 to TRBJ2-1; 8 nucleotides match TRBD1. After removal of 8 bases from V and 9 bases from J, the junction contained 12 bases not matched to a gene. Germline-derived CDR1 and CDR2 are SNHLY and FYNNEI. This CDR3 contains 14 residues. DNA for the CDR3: TGTGCCAGCGGTCAGGGGGCCCCCCTCAGTGAGCAGTTCTTC. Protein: CASGQGAPLSEQFF.

Written as DNA, the CDR3 is TGTGCCAGCAGCTTATATAGCGGGAGTAACGAGCAGTACTTC. This sequence encodes CASSLYSGSNEQYF. The rearrangement uses TRBV7-2 and TRBJ2-7; TRBD2 aligns across 9 bases. CDR3 length equals 14 residues. Germline CDR1 SGHTA, CDR2 FQGNSA. V shed 2 bases, J shed 5 bases, and the junction held 4 bases outside the gene matches.

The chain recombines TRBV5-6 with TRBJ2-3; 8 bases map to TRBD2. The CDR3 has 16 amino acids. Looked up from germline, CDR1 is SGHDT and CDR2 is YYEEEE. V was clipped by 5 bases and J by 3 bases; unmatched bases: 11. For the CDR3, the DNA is TGTGCCAGCAGGCCCAAGAGCGGGAGTAGGACAGATACGCAGTATTTT. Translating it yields CASRPKSGSRTDTQYF.

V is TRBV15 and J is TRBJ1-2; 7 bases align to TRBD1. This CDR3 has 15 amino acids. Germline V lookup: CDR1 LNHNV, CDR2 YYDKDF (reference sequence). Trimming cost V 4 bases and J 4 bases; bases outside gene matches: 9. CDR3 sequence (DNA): TGTGCCACCAGCATCTCGACAGGGATCGGCTATGGCTACACCTTC. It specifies CATSISTGIGYGYTF.

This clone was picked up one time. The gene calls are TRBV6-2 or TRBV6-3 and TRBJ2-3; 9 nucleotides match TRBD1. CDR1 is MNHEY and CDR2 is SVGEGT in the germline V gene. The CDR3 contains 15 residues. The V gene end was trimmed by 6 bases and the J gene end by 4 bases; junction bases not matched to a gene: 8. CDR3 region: CASSRYGQGSDTQYF. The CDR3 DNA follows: TGTGCCAGCAGCCGCTACGGACAGGGGTCAGATACGCAGTATTTT.

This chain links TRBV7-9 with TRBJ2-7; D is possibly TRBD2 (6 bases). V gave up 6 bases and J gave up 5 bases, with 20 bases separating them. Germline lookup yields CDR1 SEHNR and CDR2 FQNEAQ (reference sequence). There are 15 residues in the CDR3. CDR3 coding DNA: TGTGCCAGCAGGAACCGGGACTCGCGGCGCAACGAGCAGTACTTC. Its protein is CASRNRDSRRNEQYF.